The 26 T cell receptor beta chains below come from one sample, sequenced in a study of metastatic and nonmetastatic thyroid tumors. MiXCR re-clonotyped the PCR reads for TCRdb. The sample lists under 100,000 clones, 8% to 9.5% occurring once. No patient received treatment before thyroid surgery. The material sequenced was blood. These receptors were collected from a female donor with papillary thyroid cancer or a benign thyroid nodule (not recorded which). Some clones in this sample may be carry-over from other donors' samples.

This clone has more than one count but fewer than ten. This sequence may be a read error, since a much larger clone differs from it by one base. Different DNA sequences within this sample yield the same CDR3. The V call is TRBV6-4, the J call TRBJ2-3; perhaps TRBD1 as D (6 bases). CDR1 and CDR2 from the germline V gene are MRHNA and SNTAGT. Between the trimmed V and J ends, which lost 2 bases and 4 bases, there was a span of 10 bases. This CDR3 spans 14 amino acids. This CDR3 reads CASSDGQGPDTQYF. Here the CDR3 DNA reads TGTGCCAGCAGTGACGGGCAGGGGCCAGATACGCAGTATTTT.

This clone was observed at least ten times. The chain joins TRBV7-3 to TRBJ2-2; D not certain. Between the trimmed V and J ends, which lost 3 bases and 5 bases, there was a span of 7 bases. Germline lookup yields CDR1 SGHTA and CDR2 FQGTGA. CDR3 size: 13 residues. DNA for the CDR3: TGTGCCAGCAGCTTCAGGCCGACCGGGGAGCTGTTTTTT. Translation gives CASSFRPTGELFF.

About this clone: This may arise from a read error, as a much more abundant clone is one base away. The V and J genes are TRBV6-1 and TRBJ2-7; tentatively, D is TRBD2 (6 bases). Germline loops: CDR1 MNHNS, CDR2 SASEGT. Trimming shortened V by 5 bases and J by 5 bases, and 10 bases separated the two germline ends. CDR3 size: 12 residues. CDR3 coding DNA: TGTGCCAGCAGTCGGGACTTTAACGAGCAGTACTTC. Translating gives CASSRDFNEQYF.

Remarks on this clone: Its ends do not fully match the called genes, so a read error is possible. CDR3 sequence (DNA): TGCAGCGTTGCCGGGACAGGGGGTTCAAATGAAGAACTGTTTTTT. Protein product: CSVAGTGGSNEELFF. This chain uses TRBV29-1 with TRBJ1-4; 11 bases map to TRBD1. The CDR3 loop spans 15 amino acids. In germline, CDR1 is SQVTM, CDR2 ANQGSEA.

This clone was seen many times. The chain recombines TRBV7-6 with TRBJ1-5; no definite D call. V was trimmed by 5 bases and J by 0 bases, leaving 5 bases between them. The CDR3 spans 13 residues. Per germline, CDR1 SGHVS and CDR2 FNYEAQ. The CDR3 DNA reads as TGTGCCAGCAGCCTGAATAGCAATCAGCCCCAGCATTTT. This encodes CASSLNSNQPQHF.

This clone showed up just a few times. CDR3 in DNA: TGTGCCAGCAGTGGACTAGGACAGGGGTTATACGAGCAGTACTTC. It encodes CASSGLGQGLYEQYF. The chain is built from TRBV6-1 and TRBJ2-7; TRBD1 matches at 9 bases. Germline V gene lookup returns CDR1 MNHNS and CDR2 SASEGT. Trimming cost V 4 bases and J 4 bases; bases outside gene matches: 8. CDR3 length: 15 amino acids.

The chain recombines TRBV2 with TRBJ2-7, with TRBD2 matching 7 bases. The junction had 9 bases not matched to a gene; V was cut back by 6 bases and J by 7 bases. The CDR3 length is 13 residues. The germline V gene has CDR1 SNHLY and CDR2 FYNNEI. CDR3 sequence reads: CASSDGLVGEQYF. CDR3 sequence (DNA): TGTGCCAGCAGCGATGGACTAGTTGGGGAGCAGTACTTC.

With regard to this clone: The identical CDR3 is also encoded by other nucleotide sequences in the sample. The chain joins TRBV6-1 to TRBJ2-1; 8 bases are shared with TRBD2. Trimming took 4 bases from V and 6 from J; bases not matched to a gene: 8. Germline V lookup: CDR1 MNHNS, CDR2 SASEGT. There are 15 residues in the CDR3. The chain's CDR3 is CASSGTSGGANEQFF. CDR3 DNA sequence: TGTGCCAGCAGTGGTACTAGCGGTGGGGCCAATGAGCAGTTCTTC.

Note on this clone: Possible read error: a much larger clone is one base away. This chain connects TRBV7-3 to TRBJ2-1; D remains unclear. The germline gives CDR1 SGHTA, CDR2 FQGTGA. The CDR3 runs to 15 residues. V was clipped by 5 bases and J by 0 bases, with 11 bases between them. The CDR3 loop reads CASSATIGSYNEQFF. For the CDR3, the DNA is TGTGCCAGCAGCGCTACCATCGGCTCCTACAATGAGCAGTTCTTC.

In this sample, this clone turned up many times. This sequence joins TRBV6-1 and TRBJ1-5; D not resolved. The CDR3 is 14 residues long. V was clipped by 6 bases and J by 3 bases, with 12 bases between them. In germline, CDR1 is MNHNS, CDR2 SASEGT. The CDR3 loop reads CASSPGFSNQPQHF. The DNA for the CDR3 is TGTGCCAGCAGCCCAGGCTTTTCCAATCAGCCCCAGCATTTT.

V is TRBV9 and J is TRBJ2-7, with 9 bases fitting TRBD2. The CDR3 has 15 residues. Germline trimming cut 0 bases from V and 0 bases from J; bases unmatched to any gene: 1. CDR1 and CDR2 from the germline V gene are SGDLS and YYNGEE. The CDR3 DNA reads TGTGCCAGCAGCGTAGGTAGCGGGGGCTCCTACGAGCAGTACTTC. Its translation is CASSVGSGGSYEQYF.

In this sample, this clone turned up many times. V gene TRBV20-1 combines with J gene TRBJ2-2, with 10 bases identical to TRBD2. This CDR3 is 16 amino acids long. The germline gives CDR1 DFQATT, CDR2 SNEGSKA (reference sequence). Germline trimming cut 3 bases from V and 5 bases from J; bases unmatched to any gene: 9. CDR3 DNA: TGCAGTGCTAGGCCAGCGGGGGGGCCGGGGACCGGGGAGCTGTTTTTT. Translation gives CSARPAGGPGTGELFF.

The CDR3 reads CASSLAGSGGQETQYF. The CDR3 nucleotides are TGCGCCAGCAGCTTGGCCGGCTCAGGGGGCCAAGAGACCCAGTACTTC. The chain uses TRBV5-1 and TRBJ2-5; 7 bases agree with TRBD1. The CDR3 is 16 residues long. Germline-derived CDR1 and CDR2 are SGHRS and YFSETQ. V lost 0 bases, J lost 1 base, and 6 bases stayed unmatched.

The CDR3 bases are TGTGCCAGCAGCGTAGCTGACATAAGAAGCAATTCACCCCTCCACTTT. It encodes CASSVADIRSNSPLHF. V is TRBV9 and J is TRBJ1-6; D is unresolved. This CDR3 contains 16 residues. Germline V gives CDR1 SGDLS, CDR2 YYNGEE. V lost 0 bases and J 7 bases, leaving 14 bases between the germline ends. Filled out from reference TRBV9 and TRBJ1-6, the complete variable domain reads DSGVTQTPKHLITATGQRVTLRCSPRSGDLSVYWYQQSLDQGLQFLIQYYNGEERAKGNILERFSAQQFPDLHSELNLSSLELGDSALYFCASSVADIRSNSPLHFGNGTRLTVT.

V usage is TRBV2 and J usage is TRBJ1-5, with a possible D match to TRBD1 (6 bases). The V end lost 6 bases, the J end lost 7 bases, and 13 bases lay between the germline ends. This CDR3 has 13 amino acids. CDR1 and CDR2 (germline): SNHLY, FYNNEI. CDR3 DNA sequence: TGTGCCAGCAGGTCCGGGACATGGCAGCCCCAGCATTTT. Translating gives CASRSGTWQPQHF.

This clone was seen a few times. V and J are TRBV9 and TRBJ2-3, with TRBD1 as a possible D gene (5 bases). The CDR3 extends over 15 amino acids. Germline values: CDR1 SGDLS, CDR2 YYNGEE. V lost 1 base and J 2 bases, leaving 11 bases between the germline ends. The CDR3 loop reads CASSVTGTNTDTQYF. The CDR3 DNA is TGTGCCAGCAGCGTAACAGGAACCAACACAGATACGCAGTATTTT. The full variable domain, completed using reference TRBV9 and TRBJ2-3, is DSGVTQTPKHLITATGQRVTLRCSPRSGDLSVYWYQQSLDQGLQFLIQYYNGEERAKGNILERFSAQQFPDLHSELNLSSLELGDSALYFCASSVTGTNTDTQYFGPGTRLTVL.

This clone was counted many times. The rearrangement joins TRBV3-1 to TRBJ1-1; D remains ambiguous. Germline assignment: CDR1 LGHDT and CDR2 YNNKEL (reference sequence). The CDR3 sequence is 16 residues long. The ends were cut back, 4 bases at V and 0 bases at J, with 15 bases in the middle. The CDR3 DNA is TGTGCCAGCAGCCCCCCTTGGAGAGGACTGAACACTGAAGCTTTCTTT. This sequence encodes CASSPPWRGLNTEAFF.

As regards this clone: One junction end disagrees with the germline gene, perhaps due to a read error. Other DNA sequences in the same sample also yield this CDR3. This chain links TRBV12-3 or TRBV12-4 with TRBJ1-5; no firm D call. This CDR3 region has 14 residues. The CDR3 is CASHLDRSGQPQHF. The CDR3 DNA follows: TGTGCAAGCCACCTCGACCGTTCGGGTCAGCCCCAACATTTT.

The V call is TRBV9, the J call TRBJ2-6; 9 bases are shared with TRBD2. The CDR3 length is 19 residues. The trim removed 3 bases at V and 2 bases at J, leaving 12 bases unmatched. Germline CDR1 reads SGDLS; CDR2 reads YYNGEE. DNA of the CDR3: TGTGCCAGCAGCGCCAGACTAGCGGTGGGGTACCCTGGGGCCAACGTCCTGACTTTC. Amino acids: CASSARLAVGYPGANVLTF.

This clone came up many times. The chain couples TRBV7-3 to TRBJ1-2, with 7 bases identical to TRBD1. The CDR3 is 13 residues long. Looked up from germline, CDR1 is SGHTA and CDR2 is FQGTGA. With 5 bases clipped from V and 7 bases from J, the junction kept 7 bases outside the gene matches. The CDR3 is CASSNYRGSGYTF. The CDR3, as DNA: TGTGCCAGCAGCAATTACAGGGGAAGTGGCTACACCTTC.

In its sample, this clone was seen many times. The V and J genes are TRBV2 and TRBJ2-1, with 11 bases identical to TRBD1. The germline V gene encodes CDR1 SNHLY and CDR2 FYNNEI. The CDR3 has 15 residues. J gave up 5 bases and V 6 bases, and 6 bases lay outside the gene matches. CDR3 bases: TGTGCCAGCAGGTTTGGACAGGGGGCTAACAATGAGCAGTTCTTC. This encodes CASRFGQGANNEQFF.

This clone appeared once. A clone one base away is much larger, so this may be a read error. The V call is TRBV11-2, the J call TRBJ2-5; no clear D. This CDR3 spans 14 amino acids. CDR1 and CDR2 (germline): SGHAT, FQNNGV. Trimming shortened V by 5 bases and J by 5 bases, and 15 bases separated the two germline ends. DNA of the CDR3: TGTGCCAGCAGCCTGTATACTCGATGGGAGACCCAGTACTTC. This codes for CASSLYTRWETQYF. The full variable domain, completed using reference TRBV11-2 and TRBJ2-5, is EAGVAQSPRYKIIEKRQSVAFWCNPISGHATLYWYQQILGQGPKLLIQFQNNGVVDDSQLPKDRFSAERLKGVDSTLKIQPAKLEDSAVYLCASSLYTRWETQYFGPGTRLLVL.

This clone was recorded many times. This chain links TRBV7-8 with TRBJ1-4; possible D gene TRBD1, 5 bases. The germline gives CDR1 SGHVS, CDR2 FQNEAQ. The CDR3 runs 16 residues. Trimming took off 2 bases at V and 2 bases at J, with 12 bases between the two ends. The CDR3 sequence is CASSLQQGTTNEKLFF. CDR3 sequence (DNA): TGTGCCAGCAGCTTACAGCAGGGTACTACTAATGAAAAACTGTTTTTT.

In its sample, this clone was seen many times. This chain joins TRBV30 and TRBJ1-5; D might be TRBD1 (6 bases). V lost 0 bases to trimming and J lost 0 bases, with 12 bases between them. This CDR3 contains 16 residues. The V gene's germline CDR1 is GTSNPN and CDR2 SVGIG (reference sequence). The CDR3: CAWSVGASHSNQPQHF. The CDR3 DNA reads TGTGCCTGGAGTGTGGGGGCCAGTCATAGCAATCAGCCCCAGCATTTT.

In its sample, this clone was seen many times. The V gene is TRBV18, the J gene TRBJ1-2, with 9 bases aligning to TRBD1. Germline V gene data show CDR1 as KGHSH and CDR2 as LQKENI. CDR3 length: 16 residues. Losses at the gene ends were 3 bases for V and 0 bases for J; bases not matched to a gene: 5. The CDR3 is CASSPGQGQANYGYTF. CDR3 sequence (DNA): TGTGCCAGCTCACCCGGACAGGGGCAAGCTAACTATGGCTACACCTTC.

This clone showed up many times. The sample carries other DNA sequences with the same CDR3. CDR3 sequence (DNA): TGTGCCAGCAGCTTAGTTTCAGGCACTAATGAGCAGTTCTTC. Amino acids: CASSLVSGTNEQFF. The gene calls are TRBV7-3 and TRBJ2-1; D remains unclear. Trimming shortened V by 2 bases and J by 7 bases, and 12 bases separated the two germline ends. The CDR3 is 14 residues long. The germline gives CDR1 SGHTA, CDR2 FQGTGA.